Sequencing of this T cell receptor beta chain was carried out in a study of blood T cell repertoires in COVID-19. Study information: COVID-19 samples, acute and convalescent, were from the United States, Italy and Spain. PBMCs, B-cell-depleted T cells, or T cells were the source of the cDNA or gDNA that made up the material.

Trimming removed 1 base from V and 4 bases from J, with 10 bases in between. This CDR3 has 13 residues. Per germline, CDR1 GTSNPN and CDR2 SVGIG (reference sequence). Methods used by the authors: Nucleated cell counts were estimated from reference gene primer amplification. Clones were read by immunoSEQ multiplex PCR, and TCRdb kept only the in-frame ones, dropping some. V, J and clone size are those of that table, while D and trimming were read from the DNA. The data show some 94,000 clones, roughly 89% seen once. The sequencing sample was made of peripheral blood. The chain links TRBV30 to TRBJ1-2; the D is unclear. The clonotype comes from a man in his 70s with active or convalescent COVID-19. The CDR3 protein is CAWSGSQSYGYTF. CDR3 sequence (DNA): TGTGCCTGGAGTGGCTCGCAGTCCTATGGCTACACCTTC. Complete variable domain (other parts from reference TRBV30 and TRBJ1-2): SQTIHQWPATLVQPVGSPLSLECTVEGTSNPNLYWYRQAAGRGLQLLFYSVGIGQISSEVPQNLSASRPQDRQFILSSKKLLLSDSGFYLCAWSGSQSYGYTFGSGTRLTVV.